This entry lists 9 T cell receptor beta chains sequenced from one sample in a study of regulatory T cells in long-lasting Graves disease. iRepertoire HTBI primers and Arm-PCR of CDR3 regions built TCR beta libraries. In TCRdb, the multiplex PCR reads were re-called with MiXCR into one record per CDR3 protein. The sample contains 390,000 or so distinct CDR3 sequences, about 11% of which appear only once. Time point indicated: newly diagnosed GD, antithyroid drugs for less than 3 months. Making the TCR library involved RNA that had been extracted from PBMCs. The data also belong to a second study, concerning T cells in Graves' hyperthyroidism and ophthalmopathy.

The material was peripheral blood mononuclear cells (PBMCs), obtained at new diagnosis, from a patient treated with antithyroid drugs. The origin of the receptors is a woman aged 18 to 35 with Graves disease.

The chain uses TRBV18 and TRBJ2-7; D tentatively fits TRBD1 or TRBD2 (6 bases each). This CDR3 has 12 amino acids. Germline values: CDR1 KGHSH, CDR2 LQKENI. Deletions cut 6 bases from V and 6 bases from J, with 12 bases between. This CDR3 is CASSQGGGEQYV. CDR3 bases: TGTGCCAGCTCCCAAGGGGGAGGCGAGCAGTACGTC.

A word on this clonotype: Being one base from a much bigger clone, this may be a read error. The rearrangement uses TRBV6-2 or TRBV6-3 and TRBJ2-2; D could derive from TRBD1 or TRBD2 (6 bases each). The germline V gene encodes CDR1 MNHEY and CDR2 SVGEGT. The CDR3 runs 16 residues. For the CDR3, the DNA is TGTGCCTGCAGAAAACCTAGGGGGGAGGACACCGGGGAGCTGTTTTTT. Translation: CACRKPRGEDTGELFF.

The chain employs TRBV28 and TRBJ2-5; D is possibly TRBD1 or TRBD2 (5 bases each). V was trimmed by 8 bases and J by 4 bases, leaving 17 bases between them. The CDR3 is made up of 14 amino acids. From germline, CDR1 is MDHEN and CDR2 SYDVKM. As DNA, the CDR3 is TGTGCCAGCGAGGGACGGCCAGCGGTAGAGACCCAGTACTTC. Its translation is CASEGRPAVETQYF.

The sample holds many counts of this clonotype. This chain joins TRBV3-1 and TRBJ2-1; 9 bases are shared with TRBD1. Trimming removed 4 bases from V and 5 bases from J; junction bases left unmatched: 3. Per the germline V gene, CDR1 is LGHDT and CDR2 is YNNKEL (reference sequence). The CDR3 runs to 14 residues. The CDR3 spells CASSPWTGDNEQFF. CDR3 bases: TGTGCCAGCAGCCCCTGGACAGGGGACAATGAGCAGTTCTTC.

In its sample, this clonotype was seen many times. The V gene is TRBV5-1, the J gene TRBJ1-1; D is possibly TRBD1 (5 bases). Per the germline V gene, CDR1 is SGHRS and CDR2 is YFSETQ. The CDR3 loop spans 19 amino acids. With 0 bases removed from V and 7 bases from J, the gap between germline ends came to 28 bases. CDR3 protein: CASSLEPQGLTARSHEAFF. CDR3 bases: TGCGCCAGCAGCTTGGAACCCCAGGGACTCACGGCAAGATCTCATGAAGCTTTCTTT.

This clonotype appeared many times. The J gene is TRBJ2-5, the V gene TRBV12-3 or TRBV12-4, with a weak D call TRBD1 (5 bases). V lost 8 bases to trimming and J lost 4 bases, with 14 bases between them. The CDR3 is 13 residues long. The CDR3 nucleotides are TGTGCCAGCCAGGGCCTAACGGGAGAGACCCAGTACTTC. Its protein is CASQGLTGETQYF.

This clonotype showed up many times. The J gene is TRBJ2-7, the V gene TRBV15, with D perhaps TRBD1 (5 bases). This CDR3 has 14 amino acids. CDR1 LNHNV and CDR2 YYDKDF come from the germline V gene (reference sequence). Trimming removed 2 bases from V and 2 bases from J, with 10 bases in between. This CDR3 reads CATSRSSRAYEQYV. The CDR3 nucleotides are TGTGCCACCAGCAGATCGTCCAGGGCCTACGAGCAGTACGTC.

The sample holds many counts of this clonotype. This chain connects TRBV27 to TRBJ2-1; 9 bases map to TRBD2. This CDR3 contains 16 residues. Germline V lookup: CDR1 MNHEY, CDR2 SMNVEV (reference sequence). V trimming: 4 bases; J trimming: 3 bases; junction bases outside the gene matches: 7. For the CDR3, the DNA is TGTGCCAGCAGTTCTTTAGCGGGGGAAGGCTACAATGAGCAGTTCTTC. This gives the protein CASSSLAGEGYNEQFF.

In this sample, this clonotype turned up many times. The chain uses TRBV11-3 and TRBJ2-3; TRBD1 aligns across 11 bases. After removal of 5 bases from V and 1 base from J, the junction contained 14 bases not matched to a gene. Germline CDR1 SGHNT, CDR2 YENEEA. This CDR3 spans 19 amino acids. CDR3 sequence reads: CASSPRPGTGGKGTDTQYF. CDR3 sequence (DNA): TGTGCCAGCAGCCCCCGCCCCGGGACAGGGGGAAAGGGCACAGATACGCAGTATTTT.